The 10 T cell receptor beta chains presented below share a single source sample, sequenced in a study of OX40 agonist ivuxolimab in advanced cancers. Repertoires were generated with immunoSEQ multiplex PCR, while TCRdb's copy carries only in-frame clones and drops some. The sample lists about 47,000 clones, around 84% seen once, with under 2% in the top ten. Sequenced here: CD4+ or CD8+ T cells sorted from blood, sampled in a trial of the OX40 agonist ivuxolimab. All receptors derive from an adult with an advanced solid tumor such as melanoma, head and neck, liver or kidney cancer.

The V call is TRBV27, the J call TRBJ2-1; the match to TRBD2 covers 7 bases. CDR3 size: 13 residues. Losses at the gene ends were 9 bases for V and 4 bases for J; bases not matched to a gene: 6. CDR1 and CDR2 from the germline V gene are MNHEY and SMNVEV (reference sequence). The CDR3 coding sequence is TGTGCCAGTACTAGCGCCAATTACAATGAGCAGTTCTTC. This codes for CASTSANYNEQFF.

V usage is TRBV9 and J usage is TRBJ1-3, with D possibly being TRBD1 (5 bases). This CDR3 is built from 15 residues. Germline V gene data show CDR1 as SGDLS and CDR2 as YYNGEE. V was cut by 2 bases and J by 0 bases, with 9 bases left in between. The CDR3 loop is CASSVQGVSGNTIYF. CDR3 nucleotides: TGTGCCAGCAGCGTCCAGGGTGTCTCTGGAAACACCATATATTTT.

This clone was recorded a few times. This sequence joins TRBV4-1 and TRBJ2-7; perhaps TRBD2 as D (6 bases). This CDR3 spans 16 amino acids. V was pared by 0 bases and J by 2 bases, with 14 bases between. Per germline, CDR1 MGHRA and CDR2 YSYEKL. The DNA for the CDR3 is TGCGCCAGCAGCCAAGATAATAAAGGGGAGGCCTACGAGCAGTACTTC. Translating gives CASSQDNKGEAYEQYF.

This chain connects TRBV11-2 to TRBJ2-7; D is perhaps TRBD1 (5 bases). The CDR3 spans 15 residues. Germline CDR1 and CDR2: SGHAT and FQNNGV. The V and J ends lost 4 bases and 0 bases respectively, with 13 bases between them. The CDR3 loop reads CASSSFGAVSYEQYF. CDR3 in DNA: TGTGCCAGCAGCTCCTTTGGGGCGGTCTCCTACGAGCAGTACTTC.

This clone occurred once. The chain uses TRBV7-8 and TRBJ2-5; 8 nucleotides align to TRBD1. Germline V CDR1 and CDR2: SGHVS, FQNEAQ. The CDR3 sequence is 14 residues long. Trimming took 4 bases from V and 3 from J; bases not matched to a gene: 4. CDR3 protein: CASSSWTGKETQYF. The CDR3 nucleotides read TGTGCCAGCAGCTCCTGGACAGGGAAAGAGACCCAGTACTTC.

The chain couples TRBV7-8 to TRBJ2-5, with 8 bases matching TRBD2. The end of the DNA is better explained by TRBJ2-7, so the J call may be wrong. This CDR3 comprises 15 residues. Germline CDR1 and CDR2: SGHVS and FQNEAQ. The CDR3 spells CASSLAGGDSYEQYF. The DNA of the CDR3 is TGTGCCAGCAGCTTAGCCGGGGGGGACTCCTACGAGCAGTACTTC.

J is TRBJ2-5 and V is TRBV5-1; 11 nucleotides line up with TRBD2. CDR1 SGHRS and CDR2 YFSETQ come from the germline V gene. The CDR3 covers 15 residues. V lost 4 bases and J lost 3; bases outside the gene matches: 5. CDR3 amino acids: CASSLGLAEEETQYF. The CDR3 DNA reads as TGCGCCAGCAGCCTGGGACTAGCGGAGGAAGAGACCCAGTACTTC.

The J gene is TRBJ1-1, the V gene TRBV2; 7 bases fit TRBD1. Unmatched junction bases numbered 4, after V lost 5 bases and J lost 4 bases. In germline, CDR1 is SNHLY, CDR2 FYNNEI. This CDR3 spans 13 amino acids. The CDR3 sequence: CASSQGQFTEAFF. The CDR3 DNA sequence: TGTGCCAGCAGTCAGGGACAGTTCACTGAAGCTTTCTTT.

The V and J genes are TRBV7-2 and TRBJ1-5; D is undetermined. This CDR3 comprises 12 residues. CDR1 is SGHTA, CDR2 FQGNSA, per germline. V lost 3 bases, J lost 6 bases, and 6 bases lay in between. The DNA for the CDR3 is TGTGCCAGCAGCTTGACGGGTCAGCCCCAGCATTTT. It is translated as CASSLTGQPQHF.

This clone was observed a handful of times. V gene TRBV7-2 combines with J gene TRBJ1-1; 7 bases are shared with TRBD1. The length of the CDR3 is 15 residues. Unmatched junction bases numbered 5, after V lost 1 base and J lost 3 bases. Germline V gene data show CDR1 as SGHTA and CDR2 as FQGNSA. CDR3 coding DNA: TGTGCCAGCAGCTTAGACGGCCAGGGGGACACTGAAGCTTTCTTT. It codes for CASSLDGQGDTEAFF.